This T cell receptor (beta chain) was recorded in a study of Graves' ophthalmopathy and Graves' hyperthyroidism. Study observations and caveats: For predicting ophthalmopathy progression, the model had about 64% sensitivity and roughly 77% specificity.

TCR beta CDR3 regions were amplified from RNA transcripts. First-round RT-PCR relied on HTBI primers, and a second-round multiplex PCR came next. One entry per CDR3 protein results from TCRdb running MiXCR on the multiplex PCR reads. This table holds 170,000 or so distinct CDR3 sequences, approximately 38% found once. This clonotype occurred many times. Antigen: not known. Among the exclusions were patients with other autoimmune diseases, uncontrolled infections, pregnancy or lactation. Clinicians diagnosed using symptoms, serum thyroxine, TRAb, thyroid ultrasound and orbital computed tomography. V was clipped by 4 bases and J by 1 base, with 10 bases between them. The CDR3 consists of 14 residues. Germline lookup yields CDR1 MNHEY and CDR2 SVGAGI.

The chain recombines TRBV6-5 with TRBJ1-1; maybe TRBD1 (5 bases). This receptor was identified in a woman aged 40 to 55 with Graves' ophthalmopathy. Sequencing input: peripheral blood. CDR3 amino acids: CASSSVTGNTEAFF. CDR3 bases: TGTGCCAGCAGTTCTGTTACAGGGAACACTGAAGCTTTCTTT.